This TCR beta chain derives from a study of blood T cell repertoires in COVID-19. Profiled with immunoSEQ multiplex PCR; TCRdb holds only in-frame clones, not every one. Of 70,000 to 95,000 clones listed, around 94% are singletons. Germline V lookup: CDR1 LNHDA, CDR2 SQIVND (reference sequence). The junction had 4 bases not matched to a gene; V was cut back by 4 bases and J by 5 bases. The CDR3 totals 14 residues. The chain is built from TRBV19 and TRBJ2-3; 9 nucleotides agree with TRBD1. This TCR was sampled from a woman between 55 and 75 years old with active COVID-19. The specimen sequenced was peripheral blood. CDR3 in amino acids: CASSNRQGGDTQYF. As DNA, the CDR3 is TGTGCCAGTAGTAATCGACAGGGGGGAGATACGCAGTATTTT.